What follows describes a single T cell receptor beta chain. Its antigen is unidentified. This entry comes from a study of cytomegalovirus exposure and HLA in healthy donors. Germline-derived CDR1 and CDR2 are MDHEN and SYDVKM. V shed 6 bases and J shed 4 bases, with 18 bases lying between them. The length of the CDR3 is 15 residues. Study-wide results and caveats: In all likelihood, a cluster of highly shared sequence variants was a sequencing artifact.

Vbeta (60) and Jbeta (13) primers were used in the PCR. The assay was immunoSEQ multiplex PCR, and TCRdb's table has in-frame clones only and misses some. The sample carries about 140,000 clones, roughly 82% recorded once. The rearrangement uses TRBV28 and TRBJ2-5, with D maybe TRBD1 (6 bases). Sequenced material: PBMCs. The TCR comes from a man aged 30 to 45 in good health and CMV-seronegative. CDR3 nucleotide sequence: TGTGCCAGCAGCACAGGGACGGGGTTGGGAGAGACCCAGTACTTC. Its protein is CASSTGTGLGETQYF.